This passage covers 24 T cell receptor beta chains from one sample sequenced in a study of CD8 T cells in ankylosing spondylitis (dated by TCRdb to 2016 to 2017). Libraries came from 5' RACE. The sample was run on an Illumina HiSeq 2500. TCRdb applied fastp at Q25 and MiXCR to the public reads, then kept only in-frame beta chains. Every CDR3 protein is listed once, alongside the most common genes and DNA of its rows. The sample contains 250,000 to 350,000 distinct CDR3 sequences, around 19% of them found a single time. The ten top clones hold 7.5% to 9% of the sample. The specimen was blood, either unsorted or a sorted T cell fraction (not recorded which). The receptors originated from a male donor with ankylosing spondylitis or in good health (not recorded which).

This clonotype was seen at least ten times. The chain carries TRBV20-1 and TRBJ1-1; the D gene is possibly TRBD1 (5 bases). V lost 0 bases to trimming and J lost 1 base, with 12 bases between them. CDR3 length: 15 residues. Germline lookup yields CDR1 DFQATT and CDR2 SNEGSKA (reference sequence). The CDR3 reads CSARDQGGGNTEAFF. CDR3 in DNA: TGCAGTGCTAGAGATCAGGGCGGGGGGAACACTGAAGCTTTCTTT.

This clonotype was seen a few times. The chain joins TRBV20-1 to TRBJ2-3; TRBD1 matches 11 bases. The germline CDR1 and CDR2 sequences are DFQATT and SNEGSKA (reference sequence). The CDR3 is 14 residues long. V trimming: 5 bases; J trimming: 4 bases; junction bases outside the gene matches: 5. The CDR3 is CSAPRGQGADTQYF. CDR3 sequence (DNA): TGCAGTGCTCCCCGGGGACAGGGGGCAGATACGCAGTATTTT.

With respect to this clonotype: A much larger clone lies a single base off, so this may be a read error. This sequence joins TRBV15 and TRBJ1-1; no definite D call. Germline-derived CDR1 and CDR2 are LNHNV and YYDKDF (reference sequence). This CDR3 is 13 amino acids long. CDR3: CATSRDMNTETFF. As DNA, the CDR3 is TGTGCCACCAGCAGAGATATGAACACTGAAACTTTCTTT.

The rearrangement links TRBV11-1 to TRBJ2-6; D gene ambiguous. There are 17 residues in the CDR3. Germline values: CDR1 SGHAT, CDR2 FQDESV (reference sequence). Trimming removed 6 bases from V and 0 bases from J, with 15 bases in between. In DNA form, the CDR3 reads TGTGCCAGCAGTTTGGGGTTTGTAAGCTCTGGGGCCAACGTCCTGACTTTC. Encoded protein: CASSLGFVSSGANVLTF.

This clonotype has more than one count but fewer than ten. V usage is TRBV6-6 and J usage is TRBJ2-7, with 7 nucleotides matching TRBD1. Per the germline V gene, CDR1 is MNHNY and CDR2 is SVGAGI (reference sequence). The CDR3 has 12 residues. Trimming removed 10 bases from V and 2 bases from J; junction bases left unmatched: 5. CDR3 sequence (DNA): TGTGCCACCAGAGGACAGGCCTACGAGCAGTACGTC. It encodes CATRGQAYEQYV.

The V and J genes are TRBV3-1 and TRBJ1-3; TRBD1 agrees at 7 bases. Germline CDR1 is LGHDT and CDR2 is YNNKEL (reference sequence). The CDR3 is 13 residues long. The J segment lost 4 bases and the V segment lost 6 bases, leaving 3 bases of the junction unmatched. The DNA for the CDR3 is TGTGCCAGCAGAGGGGGCACAGGAAACACCATATATTTT. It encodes CASRGGTGNTIYF.

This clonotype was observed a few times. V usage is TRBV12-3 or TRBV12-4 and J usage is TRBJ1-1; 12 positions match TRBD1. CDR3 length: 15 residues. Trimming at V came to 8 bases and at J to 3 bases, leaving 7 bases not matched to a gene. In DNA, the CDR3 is TGTGCCAGCCGGGCCCGGGACAGGGGGCACACTGAAGCTTTCTTT. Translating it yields CASRARDRGHTEAFF.

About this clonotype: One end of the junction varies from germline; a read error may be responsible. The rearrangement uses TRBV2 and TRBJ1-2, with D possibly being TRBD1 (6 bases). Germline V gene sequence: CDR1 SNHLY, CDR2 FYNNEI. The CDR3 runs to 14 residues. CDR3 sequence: CASSSFGGLYDYTF. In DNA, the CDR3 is TGTGCCAGCAGTTCCTTTGGGGGCCTCTATGACTACACCTTC.

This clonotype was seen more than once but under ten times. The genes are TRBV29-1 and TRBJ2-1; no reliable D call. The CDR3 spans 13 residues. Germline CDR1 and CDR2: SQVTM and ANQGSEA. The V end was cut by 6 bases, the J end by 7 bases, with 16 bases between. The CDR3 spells CSVSDPLRNEQFF. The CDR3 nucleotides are TGCAGCGTCTCAGACCCGCTTAGGAATGAGCAGTTCTTC.

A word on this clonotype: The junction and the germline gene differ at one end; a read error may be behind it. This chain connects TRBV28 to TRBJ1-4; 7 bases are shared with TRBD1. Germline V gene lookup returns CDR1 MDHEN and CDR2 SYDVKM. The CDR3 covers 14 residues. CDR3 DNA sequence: TGTGTCAGCAGTTTACGACAGGGATATGAAAAACTGTTTTTT. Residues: CVSSLRQGYEKLFF. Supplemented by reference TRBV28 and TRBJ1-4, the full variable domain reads DVKVTQSSRYLVKRTGEKVFLECVQDMDHENMFWYRQDPGLGLRLIYFSYDVKMKEKGDIPEGYSVSREKKERFSLILESASTNQTSMYLCVSSLRQGYEKLFFGSGTQLSVL.

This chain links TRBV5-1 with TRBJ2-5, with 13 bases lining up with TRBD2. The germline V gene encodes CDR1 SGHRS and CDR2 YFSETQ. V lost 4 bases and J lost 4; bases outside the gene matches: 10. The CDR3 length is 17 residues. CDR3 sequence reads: CASSLRLAGGLRETQYF. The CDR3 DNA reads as TGCGCCAGCAGCCTCAGACTAGCGGGAGGCCTGAGAGAGACCCAGTACTTC.

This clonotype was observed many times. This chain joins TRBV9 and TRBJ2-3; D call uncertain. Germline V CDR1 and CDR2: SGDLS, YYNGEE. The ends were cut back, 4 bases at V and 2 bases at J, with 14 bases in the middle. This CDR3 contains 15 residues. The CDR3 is CASSPGSSNTDTQYF. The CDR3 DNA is TGTGCCAGCAGCCCCGGATCTAGTAACACAGATACGCAGTATTTT.

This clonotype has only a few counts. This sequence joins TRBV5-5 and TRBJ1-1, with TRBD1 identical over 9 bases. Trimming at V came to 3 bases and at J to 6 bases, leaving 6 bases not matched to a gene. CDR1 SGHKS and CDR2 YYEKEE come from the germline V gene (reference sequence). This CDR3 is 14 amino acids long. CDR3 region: CASSSPGQGPEAFF. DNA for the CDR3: TGTGCCAGCAGCTCCCCGGGACAGGGTCCTGAAGCTTTCTTT.

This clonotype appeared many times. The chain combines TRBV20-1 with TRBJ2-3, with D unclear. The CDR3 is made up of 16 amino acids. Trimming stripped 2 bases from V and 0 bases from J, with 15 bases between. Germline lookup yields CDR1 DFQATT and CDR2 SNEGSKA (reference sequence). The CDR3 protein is CSARILGIGSTDTQYF. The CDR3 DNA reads TGCAGTGCTAGAATTTTGGGAATCGGGAGCACAGATACGCAGTATTTT.

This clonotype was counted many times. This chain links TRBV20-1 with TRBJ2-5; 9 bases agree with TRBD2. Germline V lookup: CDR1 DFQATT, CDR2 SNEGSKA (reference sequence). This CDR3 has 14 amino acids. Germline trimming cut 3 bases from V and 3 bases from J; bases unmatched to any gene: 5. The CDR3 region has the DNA TGCAGTGCTAGCCGCGCGGGGGGGGAAGAGACCCAGTACTTC. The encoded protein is CSASRAGGEETQYF.

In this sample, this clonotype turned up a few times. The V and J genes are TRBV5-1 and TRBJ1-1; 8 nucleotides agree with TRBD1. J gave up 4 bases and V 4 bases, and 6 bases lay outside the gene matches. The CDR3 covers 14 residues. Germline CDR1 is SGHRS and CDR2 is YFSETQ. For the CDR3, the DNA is TGCGCCAGCAGCCAAGACAGGGGAGGCACTGAAGCTTTCTTT. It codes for CASSQDRGGTEAFF.

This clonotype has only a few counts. The CDR3 spells CASRGLAPDTQYF. The CDR3 DNA is TGTGCCAGCAGGGGACTAGCCCCAGATACGCAGTATTTT. V gene TRBV27 combines with J gene TRBJ2-3; 9 bases agree with TRBD2. With V trimmed by 6 bases and J by 4 bases, 2 bases remained unmatched. This CDR3 region has 13 residues. The V gene's germline CDR1 is MNHEY and CDR2 SMNVEV (reference sequence).

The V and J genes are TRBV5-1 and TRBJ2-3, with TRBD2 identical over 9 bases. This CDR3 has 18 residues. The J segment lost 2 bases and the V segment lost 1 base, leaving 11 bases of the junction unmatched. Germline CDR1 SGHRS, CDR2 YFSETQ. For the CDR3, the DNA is TGCGCCAGCAGCTTGTTGTCTAGCGGGGTCCTCTCCACAGATACGCAGTATTTT. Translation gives CASSLLSSGVLSTDTQYF.

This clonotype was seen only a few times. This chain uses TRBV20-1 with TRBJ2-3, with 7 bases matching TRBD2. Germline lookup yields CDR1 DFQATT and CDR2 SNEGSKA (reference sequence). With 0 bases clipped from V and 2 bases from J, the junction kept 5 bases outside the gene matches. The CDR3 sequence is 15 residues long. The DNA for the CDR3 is TGCAGTGCTAGAGAGGGGAGGGGAAACACAGATACGCAGTATTTT. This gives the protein CSAREGRGNTDTQYF.

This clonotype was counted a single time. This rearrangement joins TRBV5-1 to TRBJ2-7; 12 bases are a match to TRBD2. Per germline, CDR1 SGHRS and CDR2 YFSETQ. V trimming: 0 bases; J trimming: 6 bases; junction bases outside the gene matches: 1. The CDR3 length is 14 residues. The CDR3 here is CASSLGLAGAEQYV. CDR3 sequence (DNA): TGCGCCAGCAGCTTGGGACTAGCGGGAGCCGAGCAGTACGTC.

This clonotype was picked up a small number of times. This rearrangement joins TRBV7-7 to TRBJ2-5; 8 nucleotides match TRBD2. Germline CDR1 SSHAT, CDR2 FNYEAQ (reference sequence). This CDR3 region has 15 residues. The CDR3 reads CASGDSGRPQETQYF. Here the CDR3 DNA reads TGTGCTAGCGGGGATTCGGGTAGACCCCAAGAGACCCAGTACTTC.

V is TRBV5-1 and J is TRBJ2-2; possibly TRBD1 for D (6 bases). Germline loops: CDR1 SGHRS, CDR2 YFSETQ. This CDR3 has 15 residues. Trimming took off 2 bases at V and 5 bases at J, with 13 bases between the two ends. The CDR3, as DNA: TGCGCCAGCAGCTTCCCAGGGGATGGTACCGGGGAGCTGTTTTTT. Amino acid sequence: CASSFPGDGTGELFF.

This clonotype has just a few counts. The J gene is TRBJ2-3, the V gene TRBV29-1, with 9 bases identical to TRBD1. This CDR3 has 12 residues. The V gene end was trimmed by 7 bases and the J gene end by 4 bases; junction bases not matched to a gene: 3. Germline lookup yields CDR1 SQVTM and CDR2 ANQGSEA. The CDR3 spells CSAWTGADTQYF. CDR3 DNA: TGCAGCGCCTGGACAGGGGCAGATACGCAGTATTTT.

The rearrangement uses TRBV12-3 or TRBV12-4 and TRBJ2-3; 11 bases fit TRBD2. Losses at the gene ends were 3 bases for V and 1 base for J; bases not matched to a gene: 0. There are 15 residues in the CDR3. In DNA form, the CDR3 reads TGTGCCAGCAGTTTTAGCGGGGGGGGCACAGATACGCAGTATTTT. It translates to CASSFSGGGTDTQYF.